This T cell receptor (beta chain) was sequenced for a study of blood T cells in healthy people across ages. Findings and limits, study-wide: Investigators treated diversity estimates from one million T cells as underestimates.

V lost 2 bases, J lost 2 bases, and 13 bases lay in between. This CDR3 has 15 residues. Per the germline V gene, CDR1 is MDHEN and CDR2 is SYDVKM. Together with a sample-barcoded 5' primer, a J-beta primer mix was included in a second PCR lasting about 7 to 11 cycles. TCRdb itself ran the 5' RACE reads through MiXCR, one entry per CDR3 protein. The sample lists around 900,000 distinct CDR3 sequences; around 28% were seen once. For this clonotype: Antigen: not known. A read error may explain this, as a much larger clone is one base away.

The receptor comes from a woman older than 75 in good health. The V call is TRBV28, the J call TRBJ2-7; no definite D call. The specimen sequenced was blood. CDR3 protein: CASSLAGRMPYEQYF. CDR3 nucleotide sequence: TGTGCCAGCAGTTTAGCCGGCAGAATGCCCTACGAGCAGTACTTC.